The clone carrying this TCR beta chain was counted only a few times. What it binds is unknown. The TCR library protocol was used to attach unique molecular identifiers. These identifiers were attached to individual cDNA molecules. Using its own MiXCR run on the 5' RACE reads, TCRdb lists one record per CDR3 protein. The sample records roughly 60,000 distinct CDR3 sequences, 7.7% being singletons. The ends lost 10 bases at V and 4 bases at J; junction bases unmatched: 10. Germline V gene data show CDR1 as MDHEN and CDR2 as SYDVKM. The CDR3 totals 14 residues. This sample was included in a study of early T cells in non-severe SARS-CoV-2 infection. Study-wide points: Matching with VDJdb favored anti-spike CD8 responses (missing private and CD4 specificities).

The sequence was obtained from an adult who was a healthcare worker with PCR-confirmed SARS-CoV-2 infection or an uninfected control (not recorded which). V gene TRBV28 combines with J gene TRBJ1-2, with TRBD1 matching 9 bases. Sequences were obtained from whole blood. CDR3 amino acids: CATKATGQGYGYTF. CDR3 sequence (DNA): TGTGCCACCAAAGCGACGGGACAGGGCTATGGCTACACCTTC.